This passage covers 10 T cell receptor beta chains from one sample sequenced in a study of T cells in Graves' hyperthyroidism and ophthalmopathy. Amplification yielded TCR beta CDR3 regions, with RNA transcripts as the source. Initially, a first-round RT-PCR of the TCR CDR3 employed the HTBI primer set. TCRdb re-derived calls from the multiplex PCR reads in MiXCR, one entry per CDR3 protein. The table shows approximately 690,000 distinct CDR3 sequences, with around 21% occurring only once. The sequenced sample was blood. The origin of the receptors is a man aged 25-45 years with Graves' ophthalmopathy.

This clonotype was recorded many times. The chain links TRBV7-2 to TRBJ2-5; D uncertain. Germline values: CDR1 SGHTA, CDR2 FQGNSA. With 5 bases removed from V and 0 bases from J, the gap between germline ends came to 1 base. The CDR3 covers 11 residues. CDR3 DNA: TGTGCCAGCAGCAACCAAGAGACCCAGTACTTC. Its protein is CASSNQETQYF.

The sample holds many counts of this clonotype. The V call is TRBV20-1, the J call TRBJ1-5; 7 nucleotides align to TRBD1. The CDR3 is made up of 13 amino acids. Germline V CDR1 and CDR2: DFQATT, SNEGSKA (reference sequence). The DNA of the CDR3 is TGCAGCACCGACAGGGCGGGAAATCAGCCCCAGCATTTT. This translates into CSTDRAGNQPQHF.

The table lists this clonotype with a few counts. The chain links TRBV30 to TRBJ2-2; 7 bases map to TRBD2. V lost 2 bases and J lost 7; bases outside the gene matches: 10. This CDR3 has 15 residues. Germline CDR1 reads GTSNPN; CDR2 reads SVGIG (reference sequence). CDR3 bases: TGTGCCTGGAGTCAGGCGGGAGATAAGATCGGGGAGCTGTTTTTT. Protein product: CAWSQAGDKIGELFF.

The CDR3 DNA sequence: TGTGCCAGCAGTCCTACGCCTGGACAGGGGCTTAATTCACCCCTCCACTTT. Translated, it gives CASSPTPGQGLNSPLHF. This chain uses TRBV6-2 or TRBV6-3 with TRBJ1-6, with 9 bases matching TRBD1. This CDR3 spans 17 amino acids. Germline values: CDR1 MNHEY, CDR2 SVGEGT. Trimming took 5 bases from V and 6 from J; bases not matched to a gene: 11.

This clonotype was picked up a small number of times. The CDR3 protein is CASSYSKGVLNTGELFF. Here the CDR3 DNA reads TGTGCCAGCAGTTACTCGAAGGGGGTACTGAACACCGGGGAGCTGTTTTTT. The chain recombines TRBV6-9 with TRBJ2-2; D possibly corresponds to TRBD1 (6 bases). The germline CDR1 and CDR2 sequences are MNHGY and SVAAGI. The V gene lost 3 bases and the J gene lost 1 base, with 15 bases spanning the gap. The CDR3 consists of 17 residues.

This clonotype appeared a few times. The chain couples TRBV5-1 to TRBJ2-5; 7 bases fit TRBD2. The V gene's germline CDR1 is SGHRS and CDR2 YFSETQ. The junction had 10 bases not matched to a gene; V was cut back by 6 bases and J by 2 bases. CDR3 length: 15 residues. CDR3 amino acids: CASTWTGGIQETQYF. The CDR3 coding sequence is TGCGCCAGCACCTGGACCGGGGGGATACAAGAGACCCAGTACTTC.

This clonotype was detected many times. J is TRBJ1-1 and V is TRBV28; D call uncertain. This CDR3 comprises 16 residues. V was shortened by 6 bases and J by 3 bases, with 20 bases between the two germline ends. Germline V CDR1 and CDR2: MDHEN, SYDVKM. This CDR3 is CASSFAEGSRDTEAFF. CDR3 coding DNA: TGTGCCAGCAGCTTTGCCGAAGGGAGTCGGGACACTGAAGCTTTCTTT. Together with reference TRBV28 and TRBJ1-1, the CDR3 gives the full variable domain: DVKVTQSSRYLVKRTGEKVFLECVQDMDHENMFWYRQDPGLGLRLIYFSYDVKMKEKGDIPEGYSVSREKKERFSLILESASTNQTSMYLCASSFAEGSRDTEAFFGQGTRLTVV.

V is TRBV7-8 and J is TRBJ2-4, with D perhaps being TRBD1 or TRBD2 (5 bases each). Germline V gives CDR1 SGHVS, CDR2 FQNEAQ. With 5 bases removed from V and 6 bases from J, the gap between germline ends came to 26 bases. The CDR3 extends over 18 amino acids. The CDR3 DNA reads TGTGCCAGCAGCCTGAGTGGACGGGGCGCCCTAGGTCTAAACATTCAGTACTTC. Translation: CASSLSGRGALGLNIQYF. Combining the CDR3 with reference TRBV7-8 and TRBJ2-4 gives the whole variable domain GAGVSQSPRYKVAKRGQDVALRCDPISGHVSLFWYQQALGQGPEFLTYFQNEAQLDKSGLPSDRFFAERPEGSVSTLKIQRTQQEDSAVYLCASSLSGRGALGLNIQYFGAGTRLSVL.

This chain joins TRBV4-3 and TRBJ1-1; D not resolved. There are 15 residues in the CDR3. Trimming removed 1 base from V and 0 bases from J, with 9 bases in between. Germline V gives CDR1 LGHNA, CDR2 YSLEER. This CDR3 is CASSQGLSMNTEAFF. The CDR3 coding sequence is TGCGCCAGCAGCCAAGGACTATCCATGAACACTGAAGCTTTCTTT.

This clonotype was observed a handful of times. The rearrangement uses TRBV5-5 and TRBJ2-7; 11 nucleotides align to TRBD2. V trimming: 3 bases; J trimming: 4 bases; junction bases outside the gene matches: 6. The CDR3 covers 15 residues. Germline V gene sequence: CDR1 SGHKS, CDR2 YYEKEE (reference sequence). CDR3 bases: TGTGCCAGCAGCTCCTCTAGCGGGGGGCTATACGAGCAGTACTTC. Translating it yields CASSSSSGGLYEQYF.